The TCR beta chain described here comes from a study of blood T cell repertoires in COVID-19 (dated by TCRdb to about 2020). Describing the broader study: Collaborator samples came from the United States, Italy and Spain and covered acute and convalescent phases of COVID-19. Where available, HLA class I and class II types were obtained from metadata supplied by the sample provider rather than from assay-based typing. The prospective study material was composed of cDNA or gDNA derived from T cells, B-cell-depleted T cells, or PBMCs. Samples came from the ongoing ImmuneRACE study (first 160 participants) plus 1,254 subjects from 6 global collaborators. Sample metadata almost always included a de-identified subject ID, COVID-19 status, age in years and sex. The repertoires were released in a freely available public database meant as a resource for research on the immune response to SARS-CoV-2. The dataset comprised deeply sampled blood TCRbeta repertoires from subjects exposed to, actively infected with, or recovered from COVID-19.

With respect to this clone: Its antigen target is currently unknown. Per-base quality was not reported, and no clone a single base away is much larger than it.

One collaborating source in Seattle enrolled patients while the patients were actively infected and followed the patients over time throughout the course of disease. The collaborating institutions used their own protocols to collect whole blood in K2EDTA tubes. For TCRbeta analysis, collaborators shipped samples as frozen whole blood, isolated PBMCs, or DNA extracted from either of those sample types. General findings and caveats noted by the study authors: How much clinical and demographic metadata was included differed by source and by participant, and the metadata was provided uncurated.

The immunoSEQ Assay, a bias-controlled multiplex PCR, was used to amplify TCRbeta CDR3 regions from genomic DNA. In the original analysis: The number of nucleated cells in each sample was estimated by amplification of reference gene primers within the assay. To quantify the absolute abundance of each unique TCRbeta CDR3 rearrangement, sequence reads were collapsed and filtered. Productive Simpson clonality was computed per sample as the square root of Simpson's diversity index over productive rearrangements. The table comes from immuneACCESS by way of TCRdb, which keeps in-frame sequences with V and J called. Part of the clones is missing from these tables; in studies checked, under half for an unresolved V gene and the rest for unknown reasons. The DNA was the basis for D and trimming; V, J and clone size are from that table. The sample has 250,000 to 300,000 clones on record, 75% to 90% of them singletons. The ten biggest clones cover 6.3% of the sample.

CDR1 and CDR2 are read off the germline V gene (reference sequence) as SEHNR and FQNEAQ. The CDR3, from cysteine to phenylalanine, totals 14 residues. The kept DNA is CDR3 alone, 42 bases in frame from the first base. V was cut back by 1 base and J by 8 bases, leaving a gap of 13 bases between them. The receptor was derived from a woman in her 50s with COVID-19, enrolled during active disease. The rearranged chain carries TRBV7-9 and TRBJ2-3; TRBD2 could be the D gene, as 5 bases match. What was sequenced was peripheral blood. The CDR3 in this case is CASSLVVASGTQYF. The sequenced DNA is TGTGCCAGCAGCTTAGTGGTAGCGTCGGGTACGCAGTATTTT.